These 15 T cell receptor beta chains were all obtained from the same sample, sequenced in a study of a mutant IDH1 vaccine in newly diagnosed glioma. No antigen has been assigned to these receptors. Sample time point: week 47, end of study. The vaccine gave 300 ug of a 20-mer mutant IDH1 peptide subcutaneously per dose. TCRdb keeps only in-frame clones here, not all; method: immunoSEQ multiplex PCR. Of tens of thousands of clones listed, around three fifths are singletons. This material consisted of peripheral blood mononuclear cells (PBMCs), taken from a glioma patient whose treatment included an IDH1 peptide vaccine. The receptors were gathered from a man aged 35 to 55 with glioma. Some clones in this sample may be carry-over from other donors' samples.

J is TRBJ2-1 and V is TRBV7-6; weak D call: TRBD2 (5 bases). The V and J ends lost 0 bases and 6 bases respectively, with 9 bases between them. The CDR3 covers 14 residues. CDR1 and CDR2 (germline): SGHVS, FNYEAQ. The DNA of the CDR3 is TGTGCCAGCAGCTTAGCTTCCGGGGTCAATGAGCAGTTCTTC. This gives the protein CASSLASGVNEQFF.

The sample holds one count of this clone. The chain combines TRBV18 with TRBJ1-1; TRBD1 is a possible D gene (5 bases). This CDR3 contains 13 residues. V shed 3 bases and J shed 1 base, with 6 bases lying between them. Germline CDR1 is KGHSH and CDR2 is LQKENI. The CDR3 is CASSPGGNTEAFF. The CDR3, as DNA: TGTGCCAGCTCACCCGGGGGGAACACTGAAGCTTTCTTT. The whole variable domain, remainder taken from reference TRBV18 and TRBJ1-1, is NAGVMQNPRHLVRRRGQEARLRCSPMKGHSHVYWYRQLPEEGLKFMVYLQKENIIDESGMPKERFSAEFPKEGPSILRIQQVVRGDSAAYFCASSPGGNTEAFFGQGTRLTVV.

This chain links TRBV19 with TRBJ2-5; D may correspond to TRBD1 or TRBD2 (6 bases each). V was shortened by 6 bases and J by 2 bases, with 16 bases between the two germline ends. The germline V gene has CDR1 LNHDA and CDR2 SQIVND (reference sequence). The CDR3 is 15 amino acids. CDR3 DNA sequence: TGTGCCAGTAGGAGAGGGGGGCAGTTGCAAGAGACCCAGTACTTC. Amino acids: CASRRGGQLQETQYF.

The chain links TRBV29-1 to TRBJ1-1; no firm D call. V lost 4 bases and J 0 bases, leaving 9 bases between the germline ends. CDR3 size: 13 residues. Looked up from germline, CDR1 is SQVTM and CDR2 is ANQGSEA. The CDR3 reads CSVARALNTEAFF. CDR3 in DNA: TGCAGCGTTGCCCGGGCCCTGAACACTGAAGCTTTCTTT.

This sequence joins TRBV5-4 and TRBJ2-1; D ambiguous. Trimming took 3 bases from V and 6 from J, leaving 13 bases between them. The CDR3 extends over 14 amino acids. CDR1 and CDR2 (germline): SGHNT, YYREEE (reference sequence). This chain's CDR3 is CASSSLDRRNEQFF. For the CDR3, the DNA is TGTGCCAGCAGCTCGTTAGACCGGCGCAATGAGCAGTTCTTC. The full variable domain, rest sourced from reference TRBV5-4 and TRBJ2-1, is ETGVTQSPTHLIKTRGQQVTLRCSSQSGHNTVSWYQQALGQGPQFIFQYYREEENGRGNFPPRFSGLQFPNYSSELNVNALELDDSALYLCASSSLDRRNEQFFGPGTRLTVL.

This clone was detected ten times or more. The CDR3 coding sequence is TGCGCCAGCAGCCCCGGACAGGGTGAGGCAGAAGAACTGTTTTTT. It translates to CASSPGQGEAEELFF. The chain carries TRBV5-1 and TRBJ1-4; 8 positions match TRBD1. The germline V gene has CDR1 SGHRS and CDR2 YFSETQ. V shed 4 bases and J 12 bases; nucleotides not matched to a gene: 14. The CDR3 is made up of 15 amino acids.

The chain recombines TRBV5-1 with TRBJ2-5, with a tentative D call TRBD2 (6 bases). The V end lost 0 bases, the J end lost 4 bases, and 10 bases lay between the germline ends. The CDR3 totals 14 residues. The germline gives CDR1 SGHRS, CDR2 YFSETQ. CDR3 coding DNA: TGCGCCAGCAGCTTGGTGGGGGGTGCAGAGACCCAGTACTTC. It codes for CASSLVGGAETQYF.

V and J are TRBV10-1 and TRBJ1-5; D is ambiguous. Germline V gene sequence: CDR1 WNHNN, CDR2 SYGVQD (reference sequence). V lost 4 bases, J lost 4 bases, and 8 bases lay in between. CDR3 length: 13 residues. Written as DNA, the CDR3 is TGCGCCAGCAGTGCAGGAGGGAATCAGCCCCAGCATTTT. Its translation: CASSAGGNQPQHF.

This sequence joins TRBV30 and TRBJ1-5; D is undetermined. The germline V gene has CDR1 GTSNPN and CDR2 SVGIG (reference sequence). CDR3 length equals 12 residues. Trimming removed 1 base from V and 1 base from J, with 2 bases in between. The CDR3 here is CAWSGSNQPQHF. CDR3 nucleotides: TGTGCCTGGAGTGGAAGCAATCAGCCCCAGCATTTT.

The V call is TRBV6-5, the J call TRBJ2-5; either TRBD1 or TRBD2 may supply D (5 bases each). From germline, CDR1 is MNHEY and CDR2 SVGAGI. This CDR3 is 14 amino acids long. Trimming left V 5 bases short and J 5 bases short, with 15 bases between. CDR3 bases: TGTGCCAGCAGTCCCGGGGCAGGCAGGGAGACCCAGTACTTC. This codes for CASSPGAGRETQYF.

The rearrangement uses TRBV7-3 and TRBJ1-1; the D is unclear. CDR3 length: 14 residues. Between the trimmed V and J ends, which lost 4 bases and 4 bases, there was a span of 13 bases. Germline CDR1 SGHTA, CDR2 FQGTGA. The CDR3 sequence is CASSSAPDATEAFF. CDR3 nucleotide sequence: TGTGCCAGCAGCTCTGCTCCTGACGCCACTGAAGCTTTCTTT.

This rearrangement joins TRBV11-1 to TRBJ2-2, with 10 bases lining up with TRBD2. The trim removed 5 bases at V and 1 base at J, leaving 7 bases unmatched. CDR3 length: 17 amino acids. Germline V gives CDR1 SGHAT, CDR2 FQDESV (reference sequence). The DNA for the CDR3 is TGTGCCAGCAGCCTCACAATAGCGGGGGGGAACACCGGGGAGCTGTTTTTT. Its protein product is CASSLTIAGGNTGELFF.

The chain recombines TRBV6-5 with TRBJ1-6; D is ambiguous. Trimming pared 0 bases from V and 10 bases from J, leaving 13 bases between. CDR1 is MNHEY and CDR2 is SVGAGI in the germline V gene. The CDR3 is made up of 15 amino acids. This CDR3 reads CASSYSGGEWSPLHF. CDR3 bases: TGTGCCAGCAGTTACTCGGGCGGGGAATGGTCACCCCTCCACTTT.

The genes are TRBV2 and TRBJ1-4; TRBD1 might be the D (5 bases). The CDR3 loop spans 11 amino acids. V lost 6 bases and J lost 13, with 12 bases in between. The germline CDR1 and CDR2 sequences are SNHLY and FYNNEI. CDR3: CASRTGRGLFF. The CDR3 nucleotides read TGTGCCAGCAGGACGGGACGTGGACTGTTTTTT. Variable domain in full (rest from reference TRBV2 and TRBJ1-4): EPEVTQTPSHQVTQMGQEVILRCVPISNHLYFYWYRQILGQKVEFLVSFYNNEISEKSEIFDDQFSVERPDGSNFTLKIRSTKLEDSAMYFCASRTGRGLFFGSGTQLSVL.

The CDR3, as DNA: TGTGCCAGCAGCTTACGCCAGGGGACCACTGAAGCTTTCTTT. This codes for CASSLRQGTTEAFF. V usage is TRBV7-6 and J usage is TRBJ1-1; D might be TRBD1 (6 bases). The V end was cut by 2 bases, the J end by 4 bases, with 11 bases between. Germline CDR1 SGHVS, CDR2 FNYEAQ. This CDR3 comprises 14 residues.